This entry lists 26 T cell receptor beta chains sequenced from one sample in a study of human T cells and chemical hapten exposure. Time point here: healthy volunteer bleed at 6 weeks. Whole blood, unfractionated, served as the material for total RNA extraction. A single record per CDR3 protein comes from TCRdb applying MiXCR to the RACE reads. This table has more than 60,000 distinct CDR3 sequences, approximately 8% appearing once. The sequenced sample was whole blood. All receptors come from a male donor in good health. Some clones in this sample may be carry-over from other donors' samples.

This clonotype was observed a few times. Sequence at one end of the junction differs from germline and may be a read error. The chain combines TRBV6-2 or TRBV6-3 with TRBJ1-1; D gene unclear. CDR3 length equals 14 residues. CDR1 and CDR2 (germline): MNHEY, SVGEGT. CDR3 sequence (DNA): TGTGCCAGCAGTTACGTCGAACCGAACGCTGAAGCTTTCTTT. It specifies CASSYVEPNAEAFF.

The chain employs TRBV29-1 and TRBJ1-1; 11 bases map to TRBD1. This CDR3 comprises 17 residues. Germline lookup yields CDR1 SQVTM and CDR2 ANQGSEA. Germline trimming cut 0 bases from V and 5 bases from J; bases unmatched to any gene: 11. CDR3 sequence reads: CSVEDGAGQGASTEAFF. CDR3 nucleotides: TGCAGCGTTGAAGATGGTGCAGGACAGGGGGCCTCTACTGAAGCTTTCTTT.

The genes are TRBV27 and TRBJ2-7; D possibly matches TRBD1 or TRBD2 (5 bases each). The CDR3 has 16 residues. Germline V lookup: CDR1 MNHEY, CDR2 SMNVEV (reference sequence). V shed 2 bases and J shed 0 bases, with 14 bases lying between them. The CDR3 here is CASSLAGDGSSYEQYF. The CDR3 DNA reads as TGTGCCAGCAGTTTAGCCGGGGACGGTAGCTCCTACGAGCAGTACTTC.

J is TRBJ1-1 and V is TRBV29-1, with D unresolved. V was shortened by 4 bases and J by 1 base, with 7 bases between the two germline ends. Germline CDR1 is SQVTM and CDR2 is ANQGSEA. The CDR3 is 12 amino acids. CDR3 loop: CSVGPTNTEAFF. In nucleotides, the CDR3 is TGCAGCGTTGGGCCAACGAACACTGAAGCTTTCTTT.

The chain carries TRBV4-1 and TRBJ1-6; weak D call: TRBD1 (5 bases). The V and J ends lost 1 base and 5 bases respectively, with 12 bases between them. The CDR3 sequence is 16 residues long. Per germline, CDR1 MGHRA and CDR2 YSYEKL. The CDR3 sequence is CASSQVVGPNNSPLHF. CDR3 coding DNA: TGCGCCAGCAGCCAAGTGGTGGGGCCCAATAATTCACCCCTCCACTTT.

The V gene is TRBV12-3 or TRBV12-4, the J gene TRBJ2-7; 7 bases align to TRBD2. The CDR3 contains 19 residues. The junction had 19 bases not matched to a gene; V was cut back by 5 bases and J by 0 bases. Here the CDR3 DNA reads TGTGCCAGCAGTCCTCCTAGTCGCGGGGGAAGCTTATACTCCTACGAGCAGTACTTC. This encodes CASSPPSRGGSLYSYEQYF.

This clonotype has only a few counts. The genes are TRBV7-9 and TRBJ1-1; D is undetermined. V shed 2 bases and J shed 8 bases, with 18 bases lying between them. The CDR3 totals 15 residues. CDR1 is SEHNR, CDR2 FQNEAQ, per germline (reference sequence). As DNA, the CDR3 is TGTGCCAGCAGCTTAAGCAGTACTCCCTTCGCCGAAGCTTTCTTT. It specifies CASSLSSTPFAEAFF.

This clonotype came up a few times. This chain uses TRBV6-4 with TRBJ2-2, with 12 bases that match TRBD2. The CDR3 has 17 amino acids. Trimming cost V 5 bases and J 4 bases; bases outside gene matches: 8. Germline values: CDR1 MRHNA, CDR2 SNTAGT. Here the CDR3 reads CASSPRLAGEGTGELFF. In DNA form, the CDR3 reads TGTGCCAGCAGTCCAAGACTAGCGGGAGAGGGCACCGGGGAGCTGTTTTTT.

This clonotype was seen a handful of times. The chain joins TRBV12-3 or TRBV12-4 to TRBJ1-4, with TRBD1 matching 9 bases. CDR3 size: 15 residues. Trimming at V came to 4 bases and at J to 7 bases, leaving 7 bases not matched to a gene. For the CDR3, the DNA is TGTGCCAGCAGTTCTCTACAGGGGGCAGTTGAAAAACTGTTTTTT. Encoded protein: CASSSLQGAVEKLFF.

V is TRBV7-9 and J is TRBJ1-5; D unclear. The CDR3 runs to 14 residues. Germline values: CDR1 SEHNR, CDR2 FQNEAQ (reference sequence). The V end lost 5 bases, the J end lost 0 bases, and 8 bases lay between the germline ends. CDR3 amino acids: CASSGYSSNQPQHF. CDR3 nucleotide sequence: TGTGCCAGCAGCGGTTATAGTAGCAATCAGCCCCAGCATTTT.

This sequence joins TRBV5-1 and TRBJ2-1, with D tentatively TRBD2 (5 bases). Germline V lookup: CDR1 SGHRS, CDR2 YFSETQ. V was trimmed by 5 bases and J by 1 base, leaving 16 bases between them. The CDR3 consists of 16 residues. The CDR3 region has the DNA TGCGCCAGCAGACAGCGGACGGACCGATCCTACAATGAGCAGTTCTTC. Protein: CASRQRTDRSYNEQFF.

V gene TRBV7-9 combines with J gene TRBJ1-5, with D uncertain. The V end was cut by 5 bases, the J end by 0 bases, with 11 bases between. Looked up from germline, CDR1 is SEHNR and CDR2 is FQNEAQ (reference sequence). The CDR3 runs to 15 residues. In DNA form, the CDR3 reads TGTGCCAGCAGCCCGAGAGAAGATAGCAATCAGCCCCAGCATTTT. Translated: CASSPREDSNQPQHF.

This clonotype has just a few counts. The chain links TRBV13 to TRBJ1-1, with no clear D. V lost 1 base to trimming and J lost 5 bases, with 14 bases between them. The CDR3 sequence is 15 residues long. Germline-derived CDR1 and CDR2 are PRHDT and FYEKMQ (reference sequence). This CDR3 is CASSLVVSGGTEAFF. In nucleotides, the CDR3 is TGTGCCAGCAGCTTAGTGGTCTCGGGCGGAACTGAAGCTTTCTTT.

In this sample, this clonotype turned up a few times. V usage is TRBV20-1 and J usage is TRBJ2-5; D is perhaps TRBD1 (5 bases). V lost 8 bases and J lost 3, with 13 bases in between. Looked up from germline, CDR1 is DFQATT and CDR2 is SNEGSKA (reference sequence). This CDR3 contains 12 residues. The CDR3 sequence: CSSSQGEETQYF. The CDR3 DNA is TGCAGTTCATCTCAAGGGGAAGAGACCCAGTACTTC.

This clonotype was seen a few times. J is TRBJ2-7 and V is TRBV20-1; no reliable D call. Between the trimmed V and J ends, which lost 1 base and 1 base, there was a span of 14 bases. Germline CDR1 reads DFQATT; CDR2 reads SNEGSKA (reference sequence). This CDR3 contains 15 residues. CDR3 DNA: TGCAGTGCTAGAGCGCCGGGCAGCGCGTCCTACGAGCAGTACTTC. Its protein product is CSARAPGSASYEQYF.

The chain is built from TRBV20-1 and TRBJ2-5, with TRBD1 as a possible D gene (5 bases). There are 14 residues in the CDR3. Per germline, CDR1 DFQATT and CDR2 SNEGSKA (reference sequence). V was clipped by 1 base and J by 4 bases, with 13 bases between them. The CDR3 coding sequence is TGCAGTGCTAGAGGTCTTCAGGGTCGAGAGACCCAGTACTTC. Amino acids: CSARGLQGRETQYF.

V and J are TRBV2 and TRBJ2-7; a possible D gene is TRBD1 (5 bases). Trimming removed 7 bases from V and 5 bases from J, with 12 bases in between. CDR1 SNHLY and CDR2 FYNNEI come from the germline V gene. CDR3 length: 12 residues. CDR3 sequence: CASKGRAHEQYF. Here the CDR3 DNA reads TGTGCCAGCAAAGGCAGGGCCCACGAGCAGTACTTC.

This clonotype showed up many times. V is TRBV9 and J is TRBJ1-4, with D maybe TRBD1 (5 bases). Germline V lookup: CDR1 SGDLS, CDR2 YYNGEE. The CDR3 spans 15 residues. V dropped 0 bases and J dropped 0 bases, with 6 bases sitting between them. The CDR3 sequence: CASSVGGATNEKLFF. Written as DNA, the CDR3 is TGTGCCAGCAGCGTAGGGGGGGCAACTAATGAAAAACTGTTTTTT.

About this clonotype: Germline is not matched at one junction end, which may reflect a read error. DNA of the CDR3: TGCAGTGCTAGAGATGGGGGTTGGCGGTGGTTT. This sequence encodes CSARDGGWRWF. The rearrangement links TRBV20-1 to TRBJ2-3; D possibly matches TRBD1 or TRBD2 (5 bases each). The CDR3 sequence is 11 residues long. Germline V CDR1 and CDR2: DFQATT, SNEGSKA (reference sequence).

V is TRBV5-1 and J is TRBJ2-6, with 9 bases aligning to TRBD1. With 4 bases clipped from V and 0 bases from J, the junction kept 11 bases outside the gene matches. This CDR3 spans 19 amino acids. CDR1 is SGHRS and CDR2 is YFSETQ in the germline V gene. The CDR3 region has the DNA TGCGCCAGCAGCAGAACCACAGGGGGCATTGGCTCTGGGGCCAACGTCCTGACTTTC. This gives the protein CASSRTTGGIGSGANVLTF.

The genes are TRBV20-1 and TRBJ2-7; 9 bases are a match to TRBD2. CDR1 is DFQATT and CDR2 is SNEGSKA in the germline V gene (reference sequence). V dropped 0 bases and J dropped 4; count of bases not matched to a gene: 7. The CDR3 is 15 residues long. The CDR3 DNA follows: TGCAGTGCTAGAGATTTCCAGCGGGAGGCTTACGAGCAGTACTTC. Its translation: CSARDFQREAYEQYF.

The chain links TRBV5-1 to TRBJ1-2; 7 bases are a match to TRBD1. The germline CDR1 and CDR2 sequences are SGHRS and YFSETQ. This CDR3 comprises 16 residues. Trimming at V came to 2 bases and at J to 0 bases, leaving 7 bases not matched to a gene. The CDR3, as DNA: TGCGCCAGCAGCTTCTCCTCAGGGGGGTCTAACTATGGCTACACCTTC. As protein: CASSFSSGGSNYGYTF.

The chain links TRBV7-9 to TRBJ2-1; 8 positions agree with TRBD2. This CDR3 has 15 amino acids. The trim removed 5 bases at V and 6 bases at J, leaving 9 bases unmatched. CDR1 and CDR2 from the germline V gene are SEHNR and FQNEAQ (reference sequence). The CDR3 is CASSPRAGEGNEQFF. CDR3 bases: TGTGCCAGCAGCCCCCGAGCGGGAGAGGGCAATGAGCAGTTCTTC.

This clonotype appeared many times. The chain has TRBV27 and TRBJ1-1; the match to TRBD1 covers 7 bases. CDR3 length equals 11 residues. Per germline, CDR1 MNHEY and CDR2 SMNVEV (reference sequence). With 10 bases clipped from V and 4 bases from J, the junction kept 3 bases outside the gene matches. The CDR3 nucleotides are TGTGCCACCCACAGGGGCACTGAAGCTTTCTTT. Amino acids: CATHRGTEAFF.

The sample holds a few counts of this clonotype. This chain links TRBV12-3 or TRBV12-4 with TRBJ1-1; a weak D match, TRBD1 (5 bases). V was cut by 0 bases and J by 1 base, with 6 bases left in between. The CDR3 length is 14 residues. The CDR3 DNA follows: TGTGCCAGCAGTTTAGCCGGACAGAACACTGAAGCTTTCTTT. Its protein product is CASSLAGQNTEAFF.

This chain uses TRBV7-6 with TRBJ2-7; D might be TRBD2 (6 bases). Germline lookup yields CDR1 SGHVS and CDR2 FNYEAQ. The ends were cut back, 8 bases at V and 0 bases at J, with 17 bases in the middle. The CDR3 contains 15 residues. The CDR3 sequence: CASRPGTGSSYEQYF. The CDR3 DNA is TGTGCCAGCCGGCCTGGGACTGGGTCCTCCTACGAGCAGTACTTC.